This paragraph covers one TCR beta chain sequence. What it binds is not known. Measured with immunoSEQ multiplex PCR; TCRdb has only the in-frame clones, and not every one. There are some 6,900 clones in the sample; 80% to 95% occur only once, and 1.5% to 2% lies in the top ten. This CDR3 contains 13 residues. V was pared by 4 bases and J by 4 bases, with 9 bases between. Germline-derived CDR1 and CDR2 are SGHTA and FQGNSA. This entry is derived from a study of chemoradiotherapy in HPV16-positive cancers. Study results and caveats: HPV-specific T cells were functionally defined from only two HPV16-positive patients.

The source was blood, collected from a patient who underwent chemoradiotherapy. The V gene is TRBV7-2, the J gene TRBJ2-3, with unresolved D. This sequence was found in a human donor with HPV-associated anogenital cancer. The CDR3 sequence: CASSSESADTQYF. The CDR3, as DNA: TGTGCCAGCAGCTCCGAGTCGGCAGATACGCAGTATTTT.